This T cell receptor beta chain stems from a study of memory CD4+ T cells and cytomegalovirus serostatus. Study-level background: Healthy Belgian adult donors included fewer than 10 CMV-positive and some 24 CMV-negative people.

Here immunoSEQ multiplex PCR was the method, and the copy in TCRdb shows in-frame clones only, minus some. The sample includes tens of thousands of clones, about four fifths of them seen just once. General observations from the study: CMV serostatus prediction reached median AUC approximately 0.96, or 0.89 with US-trained model.

Trimming removed 3 bases from V and 3 bases from J, with 7 bases in between. CDR3 length: 13 amino acids. Per the germline V gene, CDR1 is MNHEY and CDR2 is SMNVEV (reference sequence). Comment on this clone: Its specificity is not known.

The sort gate was single viable CD3+CD4+CD8-CD45RO+ cells for memory CD4+ T cells. The origin of this receptor is an adult in good health and CMV-seronegative. J is TRBJ2-3 and V is TRBV27; no clear D gene. Sequencing used memory CD4+ T cells from blood. CDR3 nucleotides: TGTGCCAGCAGTTTCGGCAGGACAGATACGCAGTATTTT. Its translation: CASSFGRTDTQYF.